The clone carrying this TCR beta chain was seen repeatedly, ten times or more. This specimen belongs to a study of T-cell reconstitution after alpha-beta-depleted transplantation in children. The CDR3 loop spans 15 amino acids. V lost 2 bases to trimming and J lost 4 bases, with 12 bases between them. As it was prepared, the TCRbeta library received unique molecular identifiers. One entry per CDR3 protein results from TCRdb running MiXCR on the PCR reads. The profile shows roughly 120,000 distinct CDR3 sequences, around a tenth of them singletons. Sequenced material: PBMCs from the stem cell graft donor, taken from the stem cell graft. This clonotype was sampled from a human donor who donated a stem cell graft to a child with acute lymphoblastic leukemia. V usage is TRBV12-3 or TRBV12-4 and J usage is TRBJ1-3, with a tentative D call TRBD1 (5 bases). CDR3 sequence (DNA): TGTGCCAGCAGTTTACTAGGGACGGTAGGAAACACCATATATTTT. It translates to CASSLLGTVGNTIYF.